The table lists the clone carrying this T cell receptor beta chain with a few counts. TCRdb fed the 5' RACE reads into MiXCR, producing one record per CDR3 protein. The sample consists of tens of thousands of distinct CDR3 sequences, roughly 13% of them appearing once. The data derive from a study of spatial heterogeneity in lung cancer. Per the germline V gene, CDR1 is SQVTM and CDR2 is ANQGSEA. CDR3 length: 12 amino acids. The V gene lost 6 bases and the J gene lost 0 bases, with 9 bases spanning the gap. The time point is: sample taken at primary tumor resection. The donor group consisted of under 95 patients who had untreated, early-stage non-small cell lung cancer.

This receptor was taken from a male donor with early-stage non-small cell lung cancer. The sequencing used PBMCs, collected at surgery. This chain joins TRBV29-1 and TRBJ2-7, with D possibly TRBD2 on 5 matching bases. CDR3 loop: CSVADGSYEQYF. CDR3 bases: TGCAGCGTAGCGGACGGCTCCTACGAGCAGTACTTC.